This TCR beta chain was documented in a study of identical twins. Findings and limits, study-wide: Twin-shared out-of-frame alpha sequences were enriched for low generation probability.

Germline values: CDR1 SGHRS, CDR2 YFSETQ. This CDR3 contains 14 residues. Between the trimmed V and J ends, which lost 2 bases and 3 bases, there was a span of 12 bases. After template switching added a universal primer site, the resulting cDNA carried unique molecular identifiers. Each CDR3 protein is one row after TCRdb ran MiXCR on the 5' RACE reads. The table records about 450,000 distinct CDR3 sequences, about 18% of them present only once. This clonotype occurred many times. Its antigen is currently unknown. The rearrangement uses TRBV5-1 and TRBJ2-7; D gene uncertain. Sequencing was done on a sample of naive T cells sorted from blood. The receptor was derived from a man aged 50-59 years in good health. For the CDR3, the DNA is TGCGCCAGCAGCTTCCAGGATCCAAGCTACGAGCAGTACTTC. Residues: CASSFQDPSYEQYF. The full variable domain, rest sourced from reference TRBV5-1 and TRBJ2-7, is KAGVTQTPRYLIKTRGQQVTLSCSPISGHRSVSWYQQTPGQGLQFLFEYFSETQRNKGNFPGRFSGRQFSNSRSEMNVSTLELGDSALYLCASSFQDPSYEQYFGPGTRLTVT.